These T cell receptor beta chains were read from a single sample in a study of T-cell memory formation after mild COVID-19. Using its own MiXCR run on the 5' RACE reads, TCRdb lists one record per CDR3 protein. The sample records under 250,000 distinct CDR3 sequences, approximately 15% being singletons. The sample was PBMCs or a T cell subset sorted from them (not recorded which). The receptors derive from an adult woman who had mild COVID-19 (a few samples of this study predate the infection). Cell type and time point are not known. Both conserved end residues are part of each CDR3. The order of the fields is V gene, D gene, J gene, clone size, CDR3 protein, CDR3 DNA. A D gene is named only where the DNA matches it firmly. Clone size is given for some rows only: seen once, a few or many times, or a class if the clone is expanded.

TRBV7-7	TRBD2	TRBJ2-1	few	CASSPLECGAGGPPCEFF	TGTGCTAGCAGCCCCCTAGAGTGTGGGGCGGGAGGACCCCCTTGCGAGTTCTTC
TRBV4-1	NA	TRBJ1-1	few	CASSQSAFGDTEAFF	TGCGCCAGCAGCCAAAGTGCATTCGGCGACACTGAAGCTTTCTTT
TRBV24-1	NA	TRBJ2-1	many	CATSDLNEQFF	TGTGCCACCAGTGATTTGAATGAGCAGTTCTTC
TRBV7-2	TRBD2	TRBJ2-2	NA	CASSLRASGGARGTGELFF	TGTGCCAGCAGCTTGAGGGCTAGCGGGGGGGCCCGGGGCACCGGGGAGCTGTTTTTT
TRBV19	NA	TRBJ1-1	NA	CASKASGPVVEAFF	TGTGCTAGTAAGGCGTCAGGTCCAGTGGTCGAAGCTTTCTTT
TRBV5-1	NA	TRBJ2-1	NA	CASSLRRGRDNEQFF	TGCGCCAGCAGCTTGAGAAGGGGCCGGGACAATGAGCAGTTCTTC
TRBV6-1	NA	TRBJ2-7	NA	CASPGTSNSYEQYF	TGTGCCAGCCCTGGTACATCGAACTCCTACGAGCAGTACTTC
TRBV2	NA	TRBJ2-3	NA	CASSWAWGTDTQYF	TGTGCCAGCTCTTGGGCCTGGGGCACAGATACGCAGTATTTT
TRBV12-3/TRBV12-4	NA	TRBJ1-1	few	CASSPRGEGTEAFF	TGTGCCAGCAGTCCGAGGGGGGAGGGCACTGAAGCTTTCTTT
TRBV7-2	NA	TRBJ2-7	few	CASSLNSDNYEQYF	TGTGCCAGCAGCTTAAATTCGGACAACTACGAGCAGTACTTC
TRBV2	TRBD1	TRBJ2-5	few	CASSTHLGQAEETQYF	TGTGCCAGCAGCACTCACCTCGGACAGGCCGAAGAGACCCAGTACTTC
TRBV6-1	NA	TRBJ2-1	NA	CASSEGWREQFF	TGTGCCAGCAGTGAAGGCTGGCGGGAGCAGTTCTTC